This T cell receptor (beta chain) was captured in a study of blood T cell repertoires in COVID-19 (dated by TCRdb to the early 2020s). The study in broad terms: Collaborator samples came from the United States, Italy and Spain and covered acute and convalescent phases of COVID-19. The prospective study material was composed of cDNA or gDNA derived from T cells, B-cell-depleted T cells, or PBMCs. Subjects who had been exposed to COVID-19, were actively infected with it, or had recovered from it provided the deeply sampled blood TCRbeta repertoires that made up the dataset. The repertoires were made available in a free public database intended to serve as a resource for research on the immune response to SARS-CoV-2. The samples were drawn from two sources: the first 160 participants of the ongoing ImmuneRACE study, and fewer than 1,500 subjects contributed by 6 global collaborators. Sample metadata almost always included a de-identified subject ID, COVID-19 status, age in years and sex. Where available, HLA class I and class II types were obtained from metadata supplied by the sample provider rather than from assay-based typing.

A word on this clone: Its antigen is unknown. No much larger clone exists at a distance of one base, and base qualities are not known.

V is shortened by 0 bases, J by 1 base, and the region joining them spans 13 bases. The germline V gene provides CDR1 SGHRS and CDR2 YFSETQ. The CDR3 covers 16 residues, taking in both the cysteine and the phenylalanine. Of all the DNA, just the CDR3 is kept, 48 bases in frame from base 1. TCRbeta CDR3 regions were amplified from genomic DNA using the immunoSEQ Assay, a bias-controlled multiplex PCR. Regarding the original processing steps: Within the assay, amplification of reference gene primers was used to estimate how many nucleated cells each sample contained. Sequence reads were collapsed and filtered to measure the absolute abundance of every unique TCRbeta CDR3 rearrangement. For each sample, productive Simpson clonality was calculated by taking the square root of Simpson's diversity index across productive rearrangements. Sourced from immuneACCESS, this table was stored by TCRdb with only in-frame sequences that have V and J called. A share of the clones is absent; for the studies checked, an unresolved V gene accounts for under half, and the remainder has no known explanation. V, J and clone size were drawn from that table, and D and trimming were deduced from the DNA. The sample contains fewer than 400,000 clones, roughly 90% of them found a single time. The top ten clonotypes cover about 18% of the sample.

Enrolling through a virtual design, the prospective study's participants ranged in age from roughly 18 to 90 years and lived across 24 United States geographic areas. In the prospective study, cohorts were assigned on the basis of participant-reported clinical history obtained from a screening survey and a study questionnaire. ImmuneRACE Cohort 3 recovered participants were defined by two consecutive negative NP/OP PCR tests, healthcare professional clearance, or symptom resolution. Mobile phlebotomists in the prospective study collected whole blood, serum and a nasopharyngeal or oropharyngeal swab from every participant. Over a roughly 2-month period, participants in the prospective study had the option of providing additional blood draws and questionnaires. Before DNA extraction, prospective study blood samples were shipped either frozen or at room temperature. Paper-wide results and their limitations: How much clinical and demographic metadata was included differed by source and by participant, and the metadata was provided uncurated.

The V and J segments used are TRBV5-1 and TRBJ1-1; TRBD1 is possibly the D segment (6 matching bases). The sample was PBMCs or T cells enriched from blood (not recorded which). The sequence derives from a woman under 40 who had recovered from COVID-19. The CDR3 loop reads CASSLAGGGWNTEAFF. Read as DNA, the sequence is TGCGCCAGCAGCTTGGCAGGTGGGGGCTGGAACACTGAAGCTTTCTTT.